This is a list of T cell receptor beta chains from one sample in a study of cytomegalovirus exposure and HLA in healthy donors. Repertoires were generated with immunoSEQ multiplex PCR, while TCRdb's copy carries only in-frame clones and drops some. The table has more than 150,000 clones, 82% seen once; the top ten hold 1.5% to 1.7%. What was sequenced was PBMCs. The receptors shown here come from a middle-aged man in good health and CMV-seronegative. The CDR3 runs from the conserved cysteine through the conserved F or W. A D gene is named only where the DNA matches it firmly. Clone sizes are given selectively: once, few, many, or a class where the clone is expanded.

d_gene	v_gene	abundance	j_gene	CDR3nt	CDR3aa
TRBD1	TRBV5-1	-	TRBJ1-2	TGCGCCAGCAGCTTTACGCCCCAGGGGACAGCAAGTAACTATGGCTACACCTTC	CASSFTPQGTASNYGYTF
-	TRBV15	-	TRBJ2-1	TGTGCCACCAGCAGATGGGGACAATACAATGAGCAGTTCTTC	CATSRWGQYNEQFF
TRBD2	TRBV9	-	TRBJ2-3	TGTGCCAGCAGCGTAGGAGGATTGGGACTAGCGGGGACAGATACGCAGTATTTT	CASSVGGLGLAGTDTQYF
-	TRBV7-3	once	TRBJ1-2	TGTGCCAGCAGCTTAAATCGGGGAACGGGTGGCTACACCTTC	CASSLNRGTGGYTF
-	TRBV19	-	TRBJ2-2	TGTGCCAGTAGTATCTCCAGGGTTCTAACCGGGGAGCTGTTTTTT	CASSISRVLTGELFF
-	TRBV6-5	once	TRBJ2-1	TGTGCCAGCCATTGGGGCCAGGGGAAGAATGAGCAGTTCTTC	CASHWGQGKNEQFF
-	TRBV30	-	TRBJ2-1	TGTGCCTGGAGTCCAATACCGAGCAATGAGCAGTTCTTC	CAWSPIPSNEQFF
TRBD2	TRBV4-3	few	TRBJ2-3	TGCGCCAGCAGCCAAGTGACGGGAGGCGCGGATACGCAGTATTTT	CASSQVTGGADTQYF
TRBD1	TRBV10-2	-	TRBJ1-1	TGCGCCAGCAGTGAGTGGGGACAGGTGAACACTGAAGCTTTCTTT	CASSEWGQVNTEAFF
-	TRBV7-3	-	TRBJ1-3	TGTGCCAGCAGCGCATACGGGGTTCCTGGAAACACCATATATTTT	CASSAYGVPGNTIYF
TRBD1	TRBV4-3	-	TRBJ2-1	TGCGCCAGCAGCCACTCCGGACAGGGACCCTACAATGAGCAGTTCTTC	CASSHSGQGPYNEQFF
-	TRBV7-9	-	TRBJ1-5	TGTGCCAGCAGCTTAGCTGGGGCTCCGAATCAGCCCCAGCATTTT	CASSLAGAPNQPQHF
-	TRBV6-1	few	TRBJ1-4	TGTGCCAGTACAGGTTCAACTAATGAAAAACTGTTTTTT	CASTGSTNEKLFF
-	TRBV25-1	-	TRBJ2-2	TGTGCCAGCAGTGAAATCAACAGGTGGGGCGGGGAGCTGTTTTTT	CASSEINRWGGELFF
-	TRBV7-9	-	TRBJ2-7	TGTGCCAGCAGCCCTTATATTACTAGATCCGGCTACGAGCAGTACTTC	CASSPYITRSGYEQYF
TRBD2	TRBV9	-	TRBJ2-1	TGTGCCAGCAGCTTTAGCGGGGACTCCTACAATGAGCAGTTCTTC	CASSFSGDSYNEQFF
TRBD2	TRBV27	few	TRBJ2-1	TGTGCCAGCAGGGGACTAGCGGGTCCCAAGGATGAGCAGTTCTTC	CASRGLAGPKDEQFF
TRBD2	TRBV29-1	-	TRBJ2-7	TGCAGCGCTATGACTAGCGGAGGGGGCTACGAGCAGTACTTC	CSAMTSGGGYEQYF
-	TRBV21-1	once	TRBJ1-5	TGTGCCAGCAGCAAAGGCTTGATGGACAGTCCCCTTTTGTTCGGAATAAGCAATCAGCCCCAGCATTTT	CASSKGLMDSPLLFGISNQPQHF
-	TRBV7-6	few	TRBJ2-5	TGTGCCAGCAGCCGCCCGGGGAAGACCCAGTACTTC	CASSRPGKTQYF
-	TRBV19	-	TRBJ2-3	TGTGCCAGTAGTGCCTCACGGGAAAGCACAGATACGCAGTATTTT	CASSASRESTDTQYF
TRBD2	TRBV5-1	once	TRBJ2-7	TGCGCCAGCAGCCCCGGGAGGGTTTACGAGCAGTACTTC	CASSPGRVYEQYF
-	TRBV28	-	TRBJ1-2	TGTGCCAGCAGCCCGATTGGACAGAACTATGGCTACACCTTC	CASSPIGQNYGYTF
-	TRBV19	once	TRBJ2-3	TGTGCCAGTAGGCCTCGGGCTAGCTTGGATACGCAGTATTTT	CASRPRASLDTQYF
-	TRBV28	-	TRBJ2-1	TGTGCCAGCAGTTTAACTAATTCCTACAATGAGCAGTTCTTC	CASSLTNSYNEQFF
TRBD1	TRBV7-9	-	TRBJ2-4	TGTGCCAGCAGCTACTGGACAGGGGGGGCCAAAAACATTCAGTACTTC	CASSYWTGGAKNIQYF
TRBD2	TRBV5-8	-	TRBJ2-3	TGTGCCAGCAGCTCCGGACTAGCGTCATCAAATACGCAGTATTTT	CASSSGLASSNTQYF
-	TRBV14	-	TRBJ2-6	TGTGCCAGCAGCCAACTTTTCCGGGAGAGACTCTCTGGGGCCAACGTCCTGACTTTC	CASSQLFRERLSGANVLTF
TRBD1	TRBV27	-	TRBJ1-1	TGTGCCAGCAGTTTCCAACCGGGACAGGGTGTGTTGAACACTGAAGCTTTCTTT	CASSFQPGQGVLNTEAFF